The 10 T cell receptor beta chains in this list originate from one sample, sequenced in a study of cytomegalovirus exposure and HLA in healthy donors. Repertoires were generated with immunoSEQ multiplex PCR, while TCRdb's copy carries only in-frame clones and drops some. Here the sample spans a few hundred thousand clones, 86% being singletons. Sequenced: PBMCs. All receptors derive from a woman between 18 and 29 years old in good health and CMV-seronegative.

The chain couples TRBV27 to TRBJ1-2; 7 bases agree with TRBD1. The CDR3 spans 13 residues. CDR1 and CDR2 (germline): MNHEY, SMNVEV (reference sequence). The ends lost 9 bases at V and 4 bases at J; junction bases unmatched: 8. The CDR3 is CARRTGRGYGYTF. In DNA form, the CDR3 reads TGTGCCAGACGGACAGGAAGAGGCTATGGCTACACCTTC.

The chain carries TRBV27 and TRBJ2-6; possibly TRBD1 for D (6 bases). Per the germline V gene, CDR1 is MNHEY and CDR2 is SMNVEV (reference sequence). Trimming removed 2 bases from V and 6 bases from J, with 14 bases in between. CDR3 length equals 16 residues. The CDR3 loop is CASSLQTGPQANVLTF. The DNA of the CDR3 is TGTGCCAGCAGTTTACAGACAGGCCCTCAGGCCAACGTCCTGACTTTC.

This chain connects TRBV27 to TRBJ2-2, with no clear D. The CDR3 runs 13 residues. The V and J ends lost 2 bases and 4 bases respectively, with 5 bases between them. The germline CDR1 and CDR2 sequences are MNHEY and SMNVEV (reference sequence). In DNA form, the CDR3 reads TGTGCCAGCAGTTTAGGCCCCACCGGGGAGCTGTTTTTT. It translates to CASSLGPTGELFF.

The chain uses TRBV6-5 and TRBJ2-7, with 7 bases fitting TRBD1. V dropped 6 bases and J dropped 0; count of bases not matched to a gene: 8. Germline V gene sequence: CDR1 MNHEY, CDR2 SVGAGI. The CDR3 totals 15 residues. The CDR3 protein is CASSYTGASSYEQYF. In DNA, the CDR3 is TGTGCCAGCAGCTACACAGGGGCCAGCTCCTACGAGCAGTACTTC.

This sequence joins TRBV10-3 and TRBJ2-7; 10 positions match TRBD2. The CDR3 spans 16 residues. CDR1 and CDR2 (germline): ENHRY, SYGVKD. Trimming at V came to 3 bases and at J to 5 bases, leaving 10 bases not matched to a gene. The CDR3 reads CAISDGSGRAQDEQYF. As DNA, the CDR3 is TGTGCCATCAGTGACGGAAGCGGGAGGGCGCAGGACGAGCAGTACTTC.

The V gene is TRBV5-1, the J gene TRBJ2-1; 7 bases are shared with TRBD2. The V gene end was trimmed by 0 bases and the J gene end by 8 bases; junction bases not matched to a gene: 8. The CDR3 totals 15 residues. The germline gives CDR1 SGHRS, CDR2 YFSETQ. DNA for the CDR3: TGCGCCAGCAGCTTGGCCGGCGGGAGTGGCTATGAGCAGTTCTTC. This codes for CASSLAGGSGYEQFF.

The rearrangement links TRBV25-1 to TRBJ1-4; D uncertain. There are 14 residues in the CDR3. V was cut by 8 bases and J by 0 bases, with 10 bases left in between. Germline CDR1 MGHDK, CDR2 SYGVNS. Here the CDR3 reads CASGEYATNEKLFF. CDR3 coding DNA: TGTGCCAGCGGGGAGTACGCAACTAATGAAAAACTGTTTTTT.

The V gene is TRBV25-1, the J gene TRBJ2-1, with 8 bases matching TRBD2. Trimming took 4 bases from V and 4 from J; bases not matched to a gene: 12. CDR3 length equals 17 residues. Looked up from germline, CDR1 is MGHDK and CDR2 is SYGVNS. The CDR3: CASSGRKVAGPYNEQFF. Here the CDR3 DNA reads TGTGCCAGCAGTGGTAGGAAGGTAGCGGGACCTTACAATGAGCAGTTCTTC.

This chain connects TRBV2 to TRBJ2-1; 9 bases align to TRBD2. The CDR3 is 16 amino acids. Germline V gene lookup returns CDR1 SNHLY and CDR2 FYNNEI. V shed 5 bases, J shed 9 bases, and the junction held 14 bases outside the gene matches. The CDR3 sequence is CASSTLASGNSAEQFF. CDR3 DNA sequence: TGTGCCAGCAGTACTTTAGCTAGCGGGAACTCCGCTGAGCAGTTCTTC.

The chain combines TRBV7-2 with TRBJ2-2; 7 bases map to TRBD2. CDR3 length: 15 residues. Germline CDR1 and CDR2: SGHTA and FQGNSA. After removal of 8 bases from V and 5 bases from J, the junction contained 11 bases not matched to a gene. The DNA of the CDR3 is TGTGCCAGCGGAATTCGGACGGGAGGAACCGGGGAGCTGTTTTTT. It encodes CASGIRTGGTGELFF. The complete variable domain, with remaining parts taken from reference TRBV7-2 and TRBJ2-2, reads GAGVSQSPSNKVTEKGKDVELRCDPISGHTALYWYRQSLGQGLEFLIYFQGNSAPDKSGLPSDRFSAERTGGSVSTLTIQRTQQEDSAVYLCASGIRTGGTGELFFGEGSRLTVL.